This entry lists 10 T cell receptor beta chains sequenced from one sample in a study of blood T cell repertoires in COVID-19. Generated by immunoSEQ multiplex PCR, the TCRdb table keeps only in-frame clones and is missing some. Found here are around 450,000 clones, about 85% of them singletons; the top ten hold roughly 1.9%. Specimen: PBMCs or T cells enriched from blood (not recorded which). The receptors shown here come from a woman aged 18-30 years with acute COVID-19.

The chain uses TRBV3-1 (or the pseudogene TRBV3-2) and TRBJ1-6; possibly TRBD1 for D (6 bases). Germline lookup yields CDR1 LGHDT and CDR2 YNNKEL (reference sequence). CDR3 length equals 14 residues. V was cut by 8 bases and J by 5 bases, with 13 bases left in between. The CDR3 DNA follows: TGTGCCAGCCGCAGAGGGGGAGATAATTCACCCCTCCACTTT. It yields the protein CASRRGGDNSPLHF.

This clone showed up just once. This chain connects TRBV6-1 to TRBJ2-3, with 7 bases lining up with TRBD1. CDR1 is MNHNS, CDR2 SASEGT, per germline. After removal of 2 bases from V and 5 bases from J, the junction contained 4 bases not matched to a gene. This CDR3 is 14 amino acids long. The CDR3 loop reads CASSEQGVRDTQYF. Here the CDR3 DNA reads TGTGCCAGCAGTGAACAGGGGGTTAGAGATACGCAGTATTTT.

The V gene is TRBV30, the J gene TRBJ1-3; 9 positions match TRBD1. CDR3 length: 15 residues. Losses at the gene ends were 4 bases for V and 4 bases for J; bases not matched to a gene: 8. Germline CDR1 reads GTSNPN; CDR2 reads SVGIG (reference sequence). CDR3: CAWTMGQGKGNTIYF. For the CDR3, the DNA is TGTGCCTGGACCATGGGACAGGGAAAGGGAAACACCATATATTTT.

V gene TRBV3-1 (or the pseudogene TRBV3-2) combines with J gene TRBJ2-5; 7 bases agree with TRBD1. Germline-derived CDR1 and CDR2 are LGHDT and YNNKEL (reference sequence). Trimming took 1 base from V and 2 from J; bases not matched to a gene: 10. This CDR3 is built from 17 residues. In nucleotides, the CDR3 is TGTGCCAGCAGCCAAGGGACAGGACTTCTCAAACAAGAGACCCAGTACTTC. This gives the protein CASSQGTGLLKQETQYF.

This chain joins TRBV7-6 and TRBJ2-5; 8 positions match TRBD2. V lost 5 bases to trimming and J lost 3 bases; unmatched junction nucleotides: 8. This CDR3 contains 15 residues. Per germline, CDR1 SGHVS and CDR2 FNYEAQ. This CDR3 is CASSPGLARKETQYF. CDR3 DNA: TGTGCCAGCAGCCCCGGACTAGCACGAAAAGAGACCCAGTACTTC. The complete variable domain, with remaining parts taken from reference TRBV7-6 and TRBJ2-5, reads GAGVSQSPRYKVTKRGQDVALRCDPISGHVSLYWYRQALGQGPEFLTYFNYEAQQDKSGLPNDRFSAERPEGSISTLTIQRTEQRDSAMYRCASSPGLARKETQYFGPGTRLLVL.

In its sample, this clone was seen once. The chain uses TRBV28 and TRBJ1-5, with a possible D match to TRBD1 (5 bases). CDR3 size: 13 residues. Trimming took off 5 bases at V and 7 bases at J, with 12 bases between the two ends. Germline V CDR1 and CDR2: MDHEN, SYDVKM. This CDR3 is CASSEGVRQPQHF. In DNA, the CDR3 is TGTGCCAGCAGTGAAGGGGTAAGACAGCCCCAGCATTTT.

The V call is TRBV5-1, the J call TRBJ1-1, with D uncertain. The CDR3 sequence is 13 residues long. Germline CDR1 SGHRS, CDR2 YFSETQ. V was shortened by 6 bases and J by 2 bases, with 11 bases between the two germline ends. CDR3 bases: TGCGCCAGCACGGGGTTGGTAAACACTGAAGCTTTCTTT. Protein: CASTGLVNTEAFF.

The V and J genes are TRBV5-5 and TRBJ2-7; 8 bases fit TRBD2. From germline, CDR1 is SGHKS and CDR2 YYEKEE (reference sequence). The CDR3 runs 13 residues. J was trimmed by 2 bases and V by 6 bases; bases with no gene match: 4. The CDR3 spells CASTGGVTYEQYF. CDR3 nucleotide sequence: TGTGCCAGCACCGGGGGGGTAACCTACGAGCAGTACTTC.

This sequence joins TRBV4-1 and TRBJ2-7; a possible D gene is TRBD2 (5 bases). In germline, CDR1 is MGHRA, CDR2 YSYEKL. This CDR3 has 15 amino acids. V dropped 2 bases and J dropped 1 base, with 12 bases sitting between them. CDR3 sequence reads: CASSQYLAFSYEQYF. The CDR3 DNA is TGCGCCAGCAGCCAATACCTAGCATTTTCCTACGAGCAGTACTTC.

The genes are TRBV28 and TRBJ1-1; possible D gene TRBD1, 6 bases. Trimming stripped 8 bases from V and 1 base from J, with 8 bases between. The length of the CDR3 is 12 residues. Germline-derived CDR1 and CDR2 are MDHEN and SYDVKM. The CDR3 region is CASGRGNTEAFF. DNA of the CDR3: TGTGCCAGCGGCAGGGGGAACACTGAAGCTTTCTTT.